The clone carrying this T cell receptor beta chain was observed a few times. This sample was taken from a study of T cells of healthy individuals. One entry per CDR3 protein, called by TCRdb with MiXCR from the 5' RACE reads. Of about 96,000 distinct CDR3 sequences listed, approximately 15% are singletons. CDR3 size: 14 residues. Trimming stripped 2 bases from V and 1 base from J, with 8 bases between. The germline V gene encodes CDR1 MNHEY and CDR2 SVGAGI. This chain links TRBV6-5 with TRBJ1-1; D gene unclear. This clonotype originated in a human donor in good health. Written as DNA, the CDR3 is TGTGCCAGCAGTTACAATCAGAGGAACACTGAAGCTTTCTTT. Its translation is CASSYNQRNTEAFF.